This is a list of T cell receptor beta chains from one sample in a study of T cells in Graves' hyperthyroidism and ophthalmopathy. TCRdb recomputed calls from the multiplex PCR reads with MiXCR, one row per CDR3 protein. The sample holds a few hundred thousand distinct CDR3 sequences, 15% to 19% seen once. The material sequenced was blood. These receptors originate from a woman younger than 30 with Graves' hyperthyroidism that later progressed to Graves' ophthalmopathy. The CDR3 runs from the conserved cysteine through the conserved F or W. The D gene is left open where the match is weak. Clone size is given for some rows only: seen once, a few or many times, or a class if the clone is expanded.

j_gene: TRBJ2-5
v_gene: TRBV6-1
d_gene: .
abundance: .
CDR3nt: TGTGCCAGCAGTGAAGTTAGCAGGGTGGTGGAGACCCAGTACTTC
CDR3aa: CASSEVSRVVETQYF

j_gene: TRBJ2-7
v_gene: TRBV28
d_gene: TRBD2
abundance: many
CDR3nt: TGTGCCAGCAGTTTTGCGACATTACTAGCGAGGAGGTCCTACGAGCAGTACTTC
CDR3aa: CASSFATLLARRSYEQYF

j_gene: TRBJ1-6
v_gene: TRBV6-5
d_gene: .
abundance: many
CDR3nt: TGTGCCAGCAGTTACAGTGGGAATTCACCCCTCCACTTT
CDR3aa: CASSYSGNSPLHF

j_gene: TRBJ2-1
v_gene: TRBV7-9
d_gene: TRBD2
abundance: many
CDR3nt: TGTGCCAGCAGCCGTTCTAGCGGGATAACTGAGCAGTTCTTC
CDR3aa: CASSRSSGITEQFF

j_gene: TRBJ2-7
v_gene: TRBV4-1
d_gene: TRBD2
abundance: .
CDR3nt: TGCGCCAGCAGCCTCCTACTAGCGGCCTCCTACGAGCAGTACTTC
CDR3aa: CASSLLLAASYEQYF

j_gene: TRBJ2-1
v_gene: TRBV20-1
d_gene: TRBD2
abundance: many
CDR3nt: TGCAGTGCTAGCAAAGCGGGAGGGCCCTCCTACAATGAGCAGTTCTTC
CDR3aa: CSASKAGGPSYNEQFF

j_gene: TRBJ2-3
v_gene: TRBV6-1
d_gene: .
abundance: .
CDR3nt: TGTGCCAGCAGTGATCAGCTGACGGGGACAGATACGCAGTATTTT
CDR3aa: CASSDQLTGTDTQYF

j_gene: TRBJ2-7
v_gene: TRBV18
d_gene: TRBD1
abundance: .
CDR3nt: TGTGCCGGCGGCGCGGGACAGGGGGCGGACGAGCAGTACTTC
CDR3aa: CAGGAGQGADEQYF

j_gene: TRBJ1-1
v_gene: TRBV19
d_gene: .
abundance: few
CDR3nt: TGTGCCAGTAGTATCGGGGGATTTGCCGCTTTCTTT
CDR3aa: CASSIGGFAAFF

j_gene: TRBJ2-2
v_gene: TRBV7-9
d_gene: TRBD1
abundance: .
CDR3nt: TGTGCCAGCAGCCGGGACAGGGCTACGAACACCGGGGAGCTGTTTTTT
CDR3aa: CASSRDRATNTGELFF

j_gene: TRBJ1-1
v_gene: TRBV28
d_gene: TRBD1
abundance: many
CDR3nt: TGCGCCAGCAGCTCGGGACAGGGCACTGAAGCTTTCTTT
CDR3aa: CASSSGQGTEAFF

j_gene: TRBJ1-1
v_gene: TRBV28
d_gene: .
abundance: many
CDR3nt: TGTGCCAGCAGTTTGGGCACGAACACTGAAGCTTTCTTT
CDR3aa: CASSLGTNTEAFF

j_gene: TRBJ2-3
v_gene: TRBV4-2
d_gene: .
abundance: .
CDR3nt: TGTGCCAGCAGCCAAGATCCCACTAGTTTCACAGATACGCAGTATTTT
CDR3aa: CASSQDPTSFTDTQYF

j_gene: TRBJ2-7
v_gene: TRBV7-2
d_gene: .
abundance: .
CDR3nt: TGTGCCAGCAGCTCCCGCCGAATTGCCAGGGACTCCTACGAGCAGTACTTC
CDR3aa: CASSSRRIARDSYEQYF

j_gene: TRBJ2-3
v_gene: TRBV25-1
d_gene: TRBD1
abundance: .
CDR3nt: TGTGCCAGCAGTGATCCTCGACAGGGGAGCACAGATACGCAGTATTTT
CDR3aa: CASSDPRQGSTDTQYF

j_gene: TRBJ2-5
v_gene: TRBV7-9
d_gene: TRBD2
abundance: many
CDR3nt: TGTGCCAACGAAGGGTGGGAGGGCGAGACCCAGTACTTC
CDR3aa: CANEGWEGETQYF

j_gene: TRBJ2-7
v_gene: TRBV2
d_gene: .
abundance: many
CDR3nt: TGTGCCAGCAGTGAAGGGACACTGACTTACGAGCAGTACTTC
CDR3aa: CASSEGTLTYEQYF

j_gene: TRBJ2-1
v_gene: TRBV6-2/TRBV6-3
d_gene: .
abundance: many
CDR3nt: TGTGCCAGCAGTTCCATCCGGGACACTTCCTACAATGAGCAGTTCTTC
CDR3aa: CASSSIRDTSYNEQFF

j_gene: TRBJ2-7
v_gene: TRBV4-1
d_gene: .
abundance: many
CDR3nt: TGCGCCAGCAGCCAATCTAGGCAGGGAATATACGAGCAGTACTTC
CDR3aa: CASSQSRQGIYEQYF

j_gene: TRBJ2-2
v_gene: TRBV9
d_gene: .
abundance: .
CDR3nt: TGTGCCAGCAGCGTAGCTACAGGGGAGGTCGTCGGGGAGCTGTTTTTT
CDR3aa: CASSVATGEVVGELFF

j_gene: TRBJ2-3
v_gene: TRBV27
d_gene: TRBD1
abundance: .
CDR3nt: TGTGCCAGCAGGGGGACAGGTGGTACGCAGTATTTT
CDR3aa: CASRGTGGTQYF

j_gene: TRBJ1-1
v_gene: TRBV6-6
d_gene: .
abundance: many
CDR3nt: TGTGCCAGCAGTTACTCGACCAGGGCGCACACTGAAGCTTTCTTT
CDR3aa: CASSYSTRAHTEAFF

j_gene: TRBJ2-6
v_gene: TRBV10-3
d_gene: .
abundance: many
CDR3nt: TGTGCCATCAGTGACGGGACACCGGTCTCTGGGGCCAACGTCCTGACTTTC
CDR3aa: CAISDGTPVSGANVLTF

j_gene: TRBJ2-7
v_gene: TRBV5-1
d_gene: TRBD1
abundance: many
CDR3nt: TGCGCCAGCAGCTTGAACAGGGGGGCCTACGAGCAGTACTTC
CDR3aa: CASSLNRGAYEQYF

j_gene: TRBJ2-7
v_gene: TRBV12-3/TRBV12-4
d_gene: .
abundance: many
CDR3nt: TGTGCCAGCAGCCCCACCCCACCAAATCCGCCCTACGAGCAGTACTTC
CDR3aa: CASSPTPPNPPYEQYF

j_gene: TRBJ2-1
v_gene: TRBV10-3
d_gene: .
abundance: few
CDR3nt: TGTGCCATCAGTGCGCAGGTATACAATGAGCAGTTCTTC
CDR3aa: CAISAQVYNEQFF

j_gene: TRBJ2-1
v_gene: TRBV11-2
d_gene: .
abundance: many
CDR3nt: TGTGCCAGCAGTCAAGAGAATGAGCAGTTCTTC
CDR3aa: CASSQENEQFF

j_gene: TRBJ2-7
v_gene: TRBV5-1
d_gene: TRBD1
abundance: few
CDR3nt: TGCGCCAGCAGTCTGGGGCTGAGGGACAGCTCCTACGAGCAGTACTTC
CDR3aa: CASSLGLRDSSYEQYF

j_gene: TRBJ1-2
v_gene: TRBV20-1
d_gene: .
abundance: many
CDR3nt: TGCAGCCTAAACCCTTTACAGGGCAACTATGGCTACACCTTC
CDR3aa: CSLNPLQGNYGYTF

j_gene: TRBJ2-5
v_gene: TRBV30
d_gene: TRBD2
abundance: many
CDR3nt: TGTGCCTGGGTCCCTATGGGCGGGAGTGCCCGACAAGAGACCCAGTACTTC
CDR3aa: CAWVPMGGSARQETQYF

j_gene: TRBJ2-7
v_gene: TRBV6-1
d_gene: .
abundance: .
CDR3nt: TGTGCCAGCGGGCTCGTTGGCGGGCCTTTGGGGGAGCAGTACTTC
CDR3aa: CASGLVGGPLGEQYF

j_gene: TRBJ2-3
v_gene: TRBV9
d_gene: TRBD2
abundance: .
CDR3nt: TGTGCCAGCAGCGAGAATCTAGCGGCCGCGGATACGCAGTATTTT
CDR3aa: CASSENLAAADTQYF

j_gene: TRBJ1-2
v_gene: TRBV7-2
d_gene: TRBD1
abundance: .
CDR3nt: TGTGCCAGCAGCTACACCGGCGGGAGGGGGCTAGGGGATAGCTATGGCTCCACCTTC
CDR3aa: CASSYTGGRGLGDSYGSTF

j_gene: TRBJ2-7
v_gene: TRBV5-4
d_gene: .
abundance: .
CDR3nt: TGTGCCAGCAGCCCCGGGACATTCATCCACGAGCAGTACTTC
CDR3aa: CASSPGTFIHEQYF

j_gene: TRBJ2-3
v_gene: TRBV29-1
d_gene: .
abundance: few
CDR3nt: TGCAGCGTTGGCACCCTCGGAGATACGCAGTATTTT
CDR3aa: CSVGTLGDTQYF

j_gene: TRBJ2-1
v_gene: TRBV4-3
d_gene: .
abundance: few
CDR3nt: TGCGCCAGCAGCCAAGAACTGAACAATGAGCAGTTCTTC
CDR3aa: CASSQELNNEQFF

j_gene: TRBJ1-5
v_gene: TRBV7-2
d_gene: .
abundance: .
CDR3nt: TGTGCCAGCAGCACTCACCCAGATAGCAATCAGCCCCAGCATTTT
CDR3aa: CASSTHPDSNQPQHF

j_gene: TRBJ2-6
v_gene: TRBV6-1
d_gene: .
abundance: few
CDR3nt: TGTGCCAGCAGTTCCCCCGACAGTGTAGTCTCTGGGGCCAACGTCCTGACTTTC
CDR3aa: CASSSPDSVVSGANVLTF

j_gene: TRBJ2-2
v_gene: TRBV27
d_gene: TRBD2
abundance: .
CDR3nt: TGTGCCAGCAGTTTATTTCCCAAGCGGGAGGGCTTACGATGGAACACCGGGGAGCTGTTTTTT
CDR3aa: CASSLFPKREGLRWNTGELFF

j_gene: TRBJ2-5
v_gene: TRBV7-9
d_gene: .
abundance: many
CDR3nt: TGTGCCAGCAGCCCTCTGAGGGGCGTCGAAGAGACCCAGTACTTC
CDR3aa: CASSPLRGVEETQYF

j_gene: TRBJ2-3
v_gene: TRBV10-3
d_gene: TRBD2
abundance: many
CDR3nt: TGTGCCATCAGCGTCCGACTAGCGAGCACAGATACGCAGTATTTT
CDR3aa: CAISVRLASTDTQYF

j_gene: TRBJ2-3
v_gene: TRBV20-1
d_gene: .
abundance: .
CDR3nt: TGCAGTGCTAGGGCAGGGGGCACAGATACGCAGTATTTT
CDR3aa: CSARAGGTDTQYF

j_gene: TRBJ1-5
v_gene: TRBV20-1
d_gene: .
abundance: .
CDR3nt: TGCAGTGCTATAGGACCAAGGAATCAGCCCCAGCATTTT
CDR3aa: CSAIGPRNQPQHF

j_gene: TRBJ1-4
v_gene: TRBV4-1
d_gene: TRBD1
abundance: .
CDR3nt: TGCGCCAGCAGCCCCAAACTTGACAGGGTACGGTTCGCTAATGAAAAACTGTTTTTT
CDR3aa: CASSPKLDRVRFANEKLFF

j_gene: TRBJ2-5
v_gene: TRBV28
d_gene: .
abundance: many
CDR3nt: TGTGCCACACGAAGGGGAGCTGGGGAGACCCAGTACTTC
CDR3aa: CATRRGAGETQYF

j_gene: TRBJ2-6
v_gene: TRBV7-9
d_gene: TRBD1
abundance: .
CDR3nt: TGTGCCAGCAGCCCCCCGACAGGGGGGAAATCTGGGGCCAACGTCCTGACTTTC
CDR3aa: CASSPPTGGKSGANVLTF

j_gene: TRBJ1-5
v_gene: TRBV20-1
d_gene: .
abundance: few
CDR3nt: TGCAGTGCTAGTGCAGGGGCACGCAATCAGCCCCAGCATTTT
CDR3aa: CSASAGARNQPQHF

j_gene: TRBJ2-1
v_gene: TRBV27
d_gene: TRBD2
abundance: many
CDR3nt: TGTGCCAGCAGTTCTAGCGGGATCTCCCAGTTCTTC
CDR3aa: CASSSSGISQFF

j_gene: TRBJ2-7
v_gene: TRBV29-1
d_gene: .
abundance: .
CDR3nt: TGCAGCGTTGAGGGGCAGAACTACGAGCAGTACTTC
CDR3aa: CSVEGQNYEQYF

j_gene: TRBJ1-1
v_gene: TRBV5-6
d_gene: TRBD1
abundance: few
CDR3nt: TGTGCCAGCAACCCCGGGGACAGGCTAAACACTGAAGCTTTCTTT
CDR3aa: CASNPGDRLNTEAFF

j_gene: TRBJ2-3
v_gene: TRBV4-1
d_gene: .
abundance: .
CDR3nt: TGCGCCAGCAGCCAATTGGGACCCACAGATACGCAGTATTTT
CDR3aa: CASSQLGPTDTQYF